This is a list of T cell receptor beta chains from one sample in a study of CD8+CD57+ T cells in acquired aplastic anemia. One entry per CDR3 protein results from TCRdb running MiXCR on the reads. Of some 150,000 distinct CDR3 sequences listed, more than 45% are singletons. Sequenced sample: sorted CD4+, CD8+, or CD8+CD57+ T cells (not recorded which) from PBMCs. These receptors were collected from a human donor with aplastic anemia. Both conserved end residues are trimmed from each CDR3. The order of the fields is V gene, J gene, CDR3 protein.

TRBV5-8	TRBJ1-1	ASSEGVRNTEAF
TRBV2	TRBJ2-7	ASSDKLLTTYEQY
TRBV6-1	TRBJ2-7	ASSAQGASYEQY
TRBV25-1	TRBJ2-7	ASSESGSSYEQY
TRBV7-8	TRBJ1-3	ASSSGTPRGNTIY
TRBV5-1	TRBJ2-5	ASSPRGVGETQY
TRBV20-1	TRBJ1-1	SARGNTEAF
TRBV11-2	TRBJ1-2	ASSPRQGHGYT
TRBV2	TRBJ2-5	ASMGTGLETQY
TRBV15	TRBJ1-5	ATSRREYSQPQH
TRBV27	TRBJ1-6	ASSLEDRGGSPLH
TRBV11-2	TRBJ1-3	ASSTGVGSGNTIY
TRBV19	TRBJ2-5	ASRQTGGRETQY
TRBV28	TRBJ1-2	ASSLKGGSYGYT
TRBV2	TRBJ1-4	ASRWEGLNEKLF
TRBV20-1	TRBJ1-2	SASMTGEYGYT
TRBV14	TRBJ2-2	ASSQVSRGSGELF
TRBV9	TRBJ2-1	ASSPTQGTEQF
TRBV24-1	TRBJ2-1	ATSDLGQGKSYNEQL
TRBV3-1	TRBJ1-2	ASSQEGGGIGGYT
TRBV24-1	TRBJ1-1	ATSDHKVGEAF
TRBV7-9	TRBJ1-2	ASSLDLYGYT
TRBV6-5	TRBJ1-6	ASSYRQKYNSPLH
TRBV29-1	TRBJ2-2	SAAVGLVNAGELF
TRBV2	TRBJ2-7	ASRGQGGRSYEQY
TRBV24-1	TRBJ1-2	ATSSSWGDGYT
TRBV9	TRBJ2-2	ASSVVAGTGELF
TRBV18	TRBJ2-1	ASSPGAEQF
TRBV11-3	TRBJ2-1	ASSGRSGEQF
TRBV20-1	TRBJ2-6	SASQSGISGANVLT
TRBV6-4	TRBJ2-2	ASSDRGRDPFFGELF
TRBV3-1	TRBJ1-2	ASSQGTGMDDYT
TRBV3-1	TRBJ1-1	ASSQGQGRAEAF
TRBV20-1	TRBJ2-3	SPRSVSGTSTDTQY
TRBV6-1	TRBJ2-2	ASRKVGAGELF
TRBV5-1	TRBJ1-2	ASSAGAPNYGYT
TRBV19	TRBJ1-6	ASSIYAANSPLH
TRBV3-1	TRBJ2-7	ASSTTTTSSYEQY
TRBV2	TRBJ2-5	AIVGWGRGETQY
TRBV7-9	TRBJ2-5	ASSLGREQETQY
TRBV7-2	TRBJ2-2	ASSQVGAGGPSGELF
TRBV5-1	TRBJ2-3	ASSRFDSPLGEDTQY
TRBV12-5	TRBJ1-1	ASGTRTGQIAF
TRBV6-1	TRBJ1-1	ASVISRNTEAF
TRBV7-7	TRBJ2-2	ASSARTRGTGELF
TRBV14	TRBJ2-7	ASSRGGAGVREQY
TRBV27	TRBJ2-7	ASRLTSSYEQY
TRBV19	TRBJ1-5	ASSIEETGFQPQH
TRBV11-2	TRBJ1-6	ASSLDERGNSPLH
TRBV10-3	TRBJ2-5	AIGGQQKETQY
TRBV5-1	TRBJ2-7	ASSQKQGLDEQY